Sequencing of this T cell receptor beta chain was carried out in a study of cytomegalovirus exposure and HLA in healthy donors. As for the study in general: Genotyping of roughly 400 donors showed that 65% to 90% belonged to the Caucasian-associated ancestry cluster. Findings and limits, study-wide: In vitro confirmation showed three CMV-associated chains to be CMV antigen specific.

The table lists this clone with a few counts. Antigen unknown. The CDR3 runs 15 residues. Germline CDR1 and CDR2: KGHSH and LQKENI. V was pared by 0 bases and J by 1 base, with 9 bases between. PCR amplification relied on 60 Vbeta primers (plus 13 Jbeta primers). Profiled with immunoSEQ multiplex PCR; TCRdb holds only in-frame clones, not every one. The data hold over 200,000 clones, with roughly 79% observed a single time. Donors consisted of healthy bone marrow donors. The chain has TRBV18 and TRBJ1-1; D might be TRBD1 (5 bases). The receptor was derived from a middle-aged woman in good health and CMV-seronegative. Sample: PBMCs. The CDR3: CASSPPGPWNTEAFF. The CDR3, as DNA: TGTGCCAGCTCACCACCGGGGCCCTGGAACACTGAAGCTTTCTTT.